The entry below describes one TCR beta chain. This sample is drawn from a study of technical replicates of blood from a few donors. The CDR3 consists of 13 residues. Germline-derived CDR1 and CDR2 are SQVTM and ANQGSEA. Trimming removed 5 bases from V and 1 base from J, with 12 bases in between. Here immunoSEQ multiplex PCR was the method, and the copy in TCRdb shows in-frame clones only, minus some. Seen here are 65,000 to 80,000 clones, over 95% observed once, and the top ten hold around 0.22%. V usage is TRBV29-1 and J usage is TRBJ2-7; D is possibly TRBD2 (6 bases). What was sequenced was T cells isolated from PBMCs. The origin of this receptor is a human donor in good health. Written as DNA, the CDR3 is TGCAGCGTTTCGGGGGTGACTTCCTACGAGCAGTACTTC. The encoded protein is CSVSGVTSYEQYF.